This TCR beta chain was sequenced for a study of post-analysis software for immune sequencing data. The study, taken as a whole, reports: Higher frequency in patients than in controls was seen for a handful of TRBV segments, with TRBV5-6, TRBV5-1 and TRBV20-1 among them.

The TCR beta cDNA libraries contained unique molecular identifiers. One entry per CDR3 protein results from TCRdb running MiXCR on the PCR reads. Of under 200,000 distinct CDR3 sequences listed, around 36% were seen once; the top ten hold 25% to 35%. With regard to this clonotype: Its antigen is unknown.

Germline V gene lookup returns CDR1 MNHEY and CDR2 SMNVEV (reference sequence). V lost 6 bases to trimming and J lost 5 bases; unmatched junction nucleotides: 7. CDR3 length: 14 residues. The rearrangement uses TRBV27 and TRBJ2-5; 9 bases are a match to TRBD1. The origin of this receptor is a girl aged 5-17 years with multiple sclerosis. The sample was blood, taken after autologous hematopoietic stem cell transplantation. The CDR3 DNA reads as TGTGCCAGCAGCCCGGGACAGGGATGGGAGACCCAGTACTTC. Its protein product is CASSPGQGWETQYF.